This T cell receptor beta chain was observed in a study of identifying expanded T cells in peripheral blood. Findings and limits, study-wide: Approximately two-week clone count variance significantly increased as total template count grew. Differentially abundant clones: 0.95 to 1.5 between replicates, approximately 16 at around 2 weeks, under 25 at four.

Per the germline V gene, CDR1 is SGHVS and CDR2 is FQNEAQ. V trimming: 4 bases; J trimming: 8 bases; junction bases outside the gene matches: 4. This CDR3 contains 13 residues. The protocol was immunoSEQ multiplex PCR, while the TCRdb copy is restricted to in-frame clones and leaves out a portion. This sample yields around 56,000 clones, of which about 80% are seen a single time; under 20% belongs to the top ten. Healthy donors had no documented immune events, such as infections, while sampled. A note on this clone: Its antigen is unidentified.

This chain connects TRBV7-8 to TRBJ1-4, with 7 positions matching TRBD1. The TCR sequence derives from a person aged 18 to 70 in good health. Sequencing was performed on blood. The CDR3 reads CASSSTGREKLFF. CDR3 sequence (DNA): TGTGCCAGCAGCTCGACAGGGCGGGAAAAACTGTTTTTT.